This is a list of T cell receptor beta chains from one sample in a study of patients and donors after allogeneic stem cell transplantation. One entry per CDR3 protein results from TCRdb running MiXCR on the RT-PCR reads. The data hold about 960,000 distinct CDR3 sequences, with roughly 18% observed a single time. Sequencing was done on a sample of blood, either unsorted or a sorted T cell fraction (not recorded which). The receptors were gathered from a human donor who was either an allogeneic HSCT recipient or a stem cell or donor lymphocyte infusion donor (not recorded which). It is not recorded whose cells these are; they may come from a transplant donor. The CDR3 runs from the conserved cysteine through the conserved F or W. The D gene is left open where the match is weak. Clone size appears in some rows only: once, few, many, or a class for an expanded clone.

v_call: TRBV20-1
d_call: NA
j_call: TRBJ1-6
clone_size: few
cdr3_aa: CSAAVVSSYNSPLHF
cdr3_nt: TGCAGTGCCGCTGTTGTGAGCTCCTATAATTCACCCCTCCACTTT

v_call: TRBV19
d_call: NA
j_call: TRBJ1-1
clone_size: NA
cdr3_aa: CASTFNVWGGTEAFF
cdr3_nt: TGTGCCAGTACCTTCAATGTTTGGGGGGGCACTGAAGCTTTCTTT

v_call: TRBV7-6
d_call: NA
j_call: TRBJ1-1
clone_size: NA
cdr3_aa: CASSSPTGTIDTEAFF
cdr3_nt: TGTGCCAGCAGCTCCCCCACCGGGACTATTGACACTGAAGCTTTCTTT

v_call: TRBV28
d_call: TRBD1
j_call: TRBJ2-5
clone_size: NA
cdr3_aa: CASSSRGQGQETQYF
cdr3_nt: TGTGCCAGCAGTTCACGAGGACAGGGCCAAGAGACCCAGTACTTC

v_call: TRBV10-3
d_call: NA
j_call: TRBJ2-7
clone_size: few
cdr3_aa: CAISSPVPTPWEQYF
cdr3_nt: TGTGCCATCAGTAGCCCGGTACCGACCCCCTGGGAGCAGTACTTC

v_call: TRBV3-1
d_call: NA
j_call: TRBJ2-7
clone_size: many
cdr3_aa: CASSQRAARYEQYF
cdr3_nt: TGTGCCAGCAGCCAACGGGCGGCTCGGTACGAGCAGTACTTC

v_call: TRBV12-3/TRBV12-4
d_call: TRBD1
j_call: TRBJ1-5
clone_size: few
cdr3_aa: CASSLRGLVNQPQHF
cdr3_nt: TGTGCCAGCAGTTTAAGGGGGCTGGTTAATCAGCCCCAGCATTTT

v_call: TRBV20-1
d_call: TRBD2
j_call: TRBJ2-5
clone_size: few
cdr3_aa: CSARAPASGQETQYF
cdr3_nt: TGCAGTGCTAGGGCCCCCGCTAGCGGCCAAGAGACCCAGTACTTC

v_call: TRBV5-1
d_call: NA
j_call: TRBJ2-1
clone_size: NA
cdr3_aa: CASSLITGNEQFF
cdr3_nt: TGCGCCAGCAGCTTGATTACAGGCAATGAGCAGTTCTTC

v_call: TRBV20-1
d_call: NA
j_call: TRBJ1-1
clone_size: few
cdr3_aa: CSGQSNTEAFF
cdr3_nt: TGCAGTGGACAGTCGAACACTGAAGCTTTCTTT

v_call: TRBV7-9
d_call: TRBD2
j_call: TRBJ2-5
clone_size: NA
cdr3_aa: CASSVGTSGHETQYF
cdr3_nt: TGTGCCAGCAGCGTCGGGACTAGCGGGCATGAGACCCAGTACTTC

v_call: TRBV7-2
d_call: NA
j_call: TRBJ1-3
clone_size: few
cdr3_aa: CASSPHSGNTIYF
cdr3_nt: TGTGCCAGCAGCCCCCATTCTGGAAACACCATATATTTT

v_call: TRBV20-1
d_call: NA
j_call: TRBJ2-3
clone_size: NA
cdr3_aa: CSARLGIPDTQYF
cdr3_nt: TGCAGTGCTAGGCTCGGGATTCCAGATACGCAGTATTTT

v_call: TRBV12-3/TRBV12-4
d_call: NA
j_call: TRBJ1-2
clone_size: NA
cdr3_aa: CASSFLIANYGYTF
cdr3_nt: TGTGCCAGCAGTTTTTTGATAGCTAACTATGGCTACACCTTC

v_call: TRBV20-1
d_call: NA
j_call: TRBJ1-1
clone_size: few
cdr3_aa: CSAKTRGERAFF
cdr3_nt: TGCAGTGCTAAGACCAGGGGCGAGCGAGCTTTCTTT

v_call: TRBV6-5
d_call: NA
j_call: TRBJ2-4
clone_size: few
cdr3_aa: CASSYQIVQLAKNIQYF
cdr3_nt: TGTGCCAGCAGTTACCAAATTGTACAATTAGCCAAAAACATTCAGTACTTC

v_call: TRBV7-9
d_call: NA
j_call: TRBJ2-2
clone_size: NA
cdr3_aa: CASSQRTNTGELFF
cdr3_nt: TGTGCCAGCAGCCAACGCACGAACACCGGGGAGCTGTTTTTT

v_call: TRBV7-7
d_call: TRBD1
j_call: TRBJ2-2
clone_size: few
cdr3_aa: CASSLHRGLTGELFF
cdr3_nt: TGTGCTAGCAGCTTGCACAGGGGGCTGACCGGGGAGCTGTTTTTT

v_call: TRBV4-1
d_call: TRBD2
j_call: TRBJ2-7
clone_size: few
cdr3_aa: CASSPLERGAPYEQYF
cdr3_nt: TGCGCCAGCAGCCCACTCGAGCGGGGGGCCCCCTACGAGCAGTACTTC

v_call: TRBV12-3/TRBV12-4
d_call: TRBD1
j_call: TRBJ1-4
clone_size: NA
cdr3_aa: CASSPGTEDEKLFF
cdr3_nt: TGTGCCAGCAGCCCCGGGACAGAGGACGAAAAACTGTTTTTT

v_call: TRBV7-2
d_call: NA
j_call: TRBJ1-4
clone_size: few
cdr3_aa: CASSLSSKKTNEKLFF
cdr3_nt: TGTGCCAGCAGCTTAAGTAGTAAGAAAACTAATGAAAAACTGTTTTTT

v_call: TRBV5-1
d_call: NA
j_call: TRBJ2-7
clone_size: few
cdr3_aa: CASSFGGDYEQYF
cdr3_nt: TGCGCCAGCAGCTTCGGGGGAGACTACGAGCAGTACTTC

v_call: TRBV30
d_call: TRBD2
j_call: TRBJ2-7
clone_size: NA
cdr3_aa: CAWSVPLAGVEFGYYEQYF
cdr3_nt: TGTGCCTGGAGTGTACCACTAGCGGGAGTGGAGTTTGGGTACTACGAGCAGTACTTC

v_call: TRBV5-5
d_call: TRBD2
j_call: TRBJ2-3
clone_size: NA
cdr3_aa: CASSPPQTSGDTQYF
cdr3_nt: TGTGCCAGCAGCCCTCCGCAGACTAGCGGGGATACGCAGTATTTT

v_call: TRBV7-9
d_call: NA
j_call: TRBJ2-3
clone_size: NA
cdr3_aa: CASSLGIVMTDTQYF
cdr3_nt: TGTGCCAGCAGCTTAGGGATAGTGATGACAGATACGCAGTATTTT

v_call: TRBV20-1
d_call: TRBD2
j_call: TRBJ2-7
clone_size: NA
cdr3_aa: CSAGKRGKYEQYF
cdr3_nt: TGCAGTGCTGGTAAGCGGGGCAAGTACGAGCAGTACTTC

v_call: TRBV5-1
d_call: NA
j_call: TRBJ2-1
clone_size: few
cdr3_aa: CASSLGPAYNEQFF
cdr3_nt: TGCGCCAGCAGCTTGGGGCCCGCATACAATGAGCAGTTCTTC

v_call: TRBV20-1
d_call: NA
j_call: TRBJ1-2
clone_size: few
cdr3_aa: CSARTGWHGYTF
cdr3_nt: TGCAGTGCTAGAACAGGGTGGCATGGCTACACCTTC

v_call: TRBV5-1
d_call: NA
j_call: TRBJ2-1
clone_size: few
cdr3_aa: CASSPPEYAYNEQFF
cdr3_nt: TGCGCCAGCAGCCCCCCCGAGTACGCGTACAATGAGCAGTTCTTC

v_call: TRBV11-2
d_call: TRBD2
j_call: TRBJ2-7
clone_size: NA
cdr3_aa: CASGQGRGAAYEQYF
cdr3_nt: TGTGCCAGCGGTCAGGGGCGGGGGGCCGCCTACGAGCAGTACTTC

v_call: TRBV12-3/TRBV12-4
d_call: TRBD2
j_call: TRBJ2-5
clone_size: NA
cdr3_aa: CASSFLAGGSETQYF
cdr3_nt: TGTGCCAGCAGCTTCCTAGCGGGGGGATCAGAGACCCAGTACTTC

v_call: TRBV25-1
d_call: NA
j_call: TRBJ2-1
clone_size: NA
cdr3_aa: CASRGLDPDNEQFF
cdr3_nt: TGTGCCAGCAGGGGGCTAGACCCAGACAATGAGCAGTTCTTC

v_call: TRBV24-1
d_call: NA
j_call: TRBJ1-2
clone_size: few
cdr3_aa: CATDWQCYGYTF
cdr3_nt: TGTGCCACCGATTGGCAGTGCTATGGCTACACCTTC

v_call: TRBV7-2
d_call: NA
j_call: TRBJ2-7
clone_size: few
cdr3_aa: CASSSHRGPYEQYF
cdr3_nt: TGTGCCAGCAGCTCCCACCGAGGTCCCTACGAGCAGTACTTC

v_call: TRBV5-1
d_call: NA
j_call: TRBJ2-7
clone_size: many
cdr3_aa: CASSLQVSYEQYF
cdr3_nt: TGTGCCAGCAGCCTACAGGTCTCCTACGAGCAGTACTTC

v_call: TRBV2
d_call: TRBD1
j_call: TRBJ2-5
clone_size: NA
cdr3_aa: CASSDPGTGTGMETQYF
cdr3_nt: TGTGCCAGCAGTGACCCGGGAACCGGGACAGGGATGGAGACCCAGTACTTC

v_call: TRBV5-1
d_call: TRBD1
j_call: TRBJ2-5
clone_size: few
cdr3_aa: CASSLAGTGSLTQYF
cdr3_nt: TGCGCCAGCAGCTTGGCCGGGACAGGGAGTTTGACCCAGTACTTC

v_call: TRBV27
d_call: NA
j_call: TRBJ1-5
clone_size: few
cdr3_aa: CASSSSRGGQPQHF
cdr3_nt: TGTGCCAGCAGTTCCTCGCGGGGGGGACAGCCCCAGCATTTT

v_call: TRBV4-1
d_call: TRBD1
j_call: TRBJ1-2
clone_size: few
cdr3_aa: CASSQELTGGPSGYTF
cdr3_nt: TGCGCCAGCAGCCAGGAATTGACAGGGGGGCCCTCTGGCTACACCTTC

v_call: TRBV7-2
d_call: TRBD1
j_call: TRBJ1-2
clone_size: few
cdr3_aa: CASSSRTGSGYGYTF
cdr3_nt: TGTGCCAGCAGCTCAAGGACAGGGTCGGGCTATGGCTACACCTTC

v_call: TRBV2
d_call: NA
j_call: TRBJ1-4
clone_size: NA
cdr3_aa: CASSETGQNPNEKLFF
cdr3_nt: TGTGCCAGCAGTGAAACGGGCCAGAATCCCAATGAAAAACTGTTTTTT

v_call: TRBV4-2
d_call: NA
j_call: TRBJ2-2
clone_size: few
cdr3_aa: CASSQDWASNTGELFF
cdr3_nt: TGTGCCAGCAGCCAAGATTGGGCCTCGAACACCGGGGAGCTGTTTTTT